Below are 8 T cell receptor beta chains sequenced from a single sample in a study of PD-1 blockade in classical Hodgkin lymphoma. Specified time point: cycle 4 day 1 (C4D1), after more than five weeks of nivolumab. Relapse was seen in all patients after autologous stem cell transplantation, and brentuximab vedotin exposure was variable. Sequenced by immunoSEQ multiplex PCR; TCRdb stores in-frame clones only, minus some. The sample shows just under 65,000 clones, 75% to 95% of them seen only once. The input for sequencing was peripheral blood mononuclear cells (PBMCs), taken before the fourth cycle of nivolumab. Receptor source: a human donor with classical Hodgkin lymphoma.

The chain links TRBV5-1 to TRBJ1-1; 10 nucleotides line up with TRBD1. The germline V gene has CDR1 SGHRS and CDR2 YFSETQ. J was trimmed by 5 bases and V by 6 bases; bases with no gene match: 4. This CDR3 comprises 13 residues. The CDR3 nucleotides are TGCGCCAGCACCAGGGGACAGGGGACTGAAGCTTTCTTT. This translates into CASTRGQGTEAFF. The full variable domain, rest sourced from reference TRBV5-1 and TRBJ1-1, is KAGVTQTPRYLIKTRGQQVTLSCSPISGHRSVSWYQQTPGQGLQFLFEYFSETQRNKGNFPGRFSGRQFSNSRSEMNVSTLELGDSALYLCASTRGQGTEAFFGQGTRLTVV.

This clone was seen a single time. The V and J genes are TRBV2 and TRBJ2-5, with D perhaps matching TRBD2 (5 bases). V lost 7 bases and J lost 0, with 12 bases in between. This CDR3 is 14 amino acids long. CDR1 is SNHLY and CDR2 is FYNNEI in the germline V gene. The CDR3, as DNA: TGTGCCAGCACCGGACTCTCGTACCAAGAGACCCAGTACTTC. This encodes CASTGLSYQETQYF.

The CDR3 spells CASSFRMNEKLFF. CDR3 in DNA: TGTGCCAGCAGTTTTCGTATGAATGAAAAACTGTTTTTT. The chain has TRBV28 and TRBJ1-4; the D is unclear. Germline V gives CDR1 MDHEN, CDR2 SYDVKM. The CDR3 totals 13 residues. Trimming removed 3 bases at V and 5 bases at J, with 7 bases between.

CDR3 nucleotides: TGCGCCAGCAGCCAAGAATACGCGGGGGGAAAGTACGAGCAGTACTTC. This gives the protein CASSQEYAGGKYEQYF. The chain joins TRBV4-1 to TRBJ2-7, with 8 bases fitting TRBD2. Trimming at V came to 0 bases and at J to 4 bases, leaving 8 bases not matched to a gene. This CDR3 has 16 amino acids. CDR1 is MGHRA, CDR2 YSYEKL, per germline.

This chain uses TRBV9 with TRBJ1-3, with TRBD1 as a possible D gene (5 bases). The CDR3 length is 14 residues. Germline values: CDR1 SGDLS, CDR2 YYNGEE. Trimming shortened V by 3 bases and J by 4 bases, and 11 bases separated the two germline ends. The DNA for the CDR3 is TGTGCCAGCAGCGAGGCGGGGGGAGGAAACACCATATATTTT. Protein: CASSEAGGGNTIYF.

The chain carries TRBV6-1 and TRBJ2-5; tentatively, D is TRBD2 (6 bases). With 3 bases removed from V and 7 bases from J, the gap between germline ends came to 18 bases. Germline V gives CDR1 MNHNS, CDR2 SASEGT. The CDR3 runs to 15 residues. The CDR3 loop is CASSEGGAIGRTQYF. CDR3 bases: TGTGCCAGCAGTGAGGGCGGGGCGATAGGGAGGACCCAGTACTTC.

This chain links TRBV13 with TRBJ2-7; weak D call: TRBD1 (5 bases). The CDR3 runs 15 residues. V lost 2 bases to trimming and J lost 4 bases, with 15 bases between them. Per germline, CDR1 PRHDT and CDR2 FYEKMQ (reference sequence). CDR3 DNA: TGTGCCAGCAGCTTAAGAGGTGGGGCGTTGTACGAGCAGTACTTC. Translating it yields CASSLRGGALYEQYF.

The chain carries TRBV5-1 and TRBJ2-1; 13 bases align to TRBD2. Looked up from germline, CDR1 is SGHRS and CDR2 is YFSETQ. The junction had 7 bases not matched to a gene; V was cut back by 2 bases and J by 5 bases. The CDR3 consists of 17 residues. The CDR3: CASSLVPGLAGNNEQFF. CDR3 DNA sequence: TGCGCCAGCAGCTTAGTCCCGGGACTAGCGGGGAACAATGAGCAGTTCTTC.